These T cell receptor beta chains were read from a single sample in a study of CD4 and CD8 cells across lung adenocarcinoma regions. TCRdb used MiXCR to reprocess the PCR reads, holding one entry per CDR3 protein. The repertoire holds 6,500 to 8,000 distinct CDR3 sequences, with over 40% as singletons. The specimen was CD4+ T cells from the margin of a lung tumor. The receptors stem from a male donor with lung adenocarcinoma. The CD4 and CD8 labels of this study may be unreliable. CDR3s leave out the opening cysteine and the closing phenylalanine or tryptophan. Expanded clones are given a class, and other clones once, few, many or no size at all.

j_gene | v_gene | abundance | CDR3aa
TRBJ2-1 | TRBV6-1 | - | ASSRNTVSSNAQF
TRBJ2-3 | TRBV6-5 | large | ASSHSDSGSSNTQY
TRBJ2-3 | TRBV12-3/TRBV12-4 | - | ASSFGPAKDTQY
TRBJ1-4 | TRBV6-1 | - | ASNRGHDEKLF
TRBJ2-5 | TRBV27 | - | ASARIPYQETQY
TRBJ2-3 | TRBV6-1 | few | ASGGRGGRATETQY
TRBJ1-6 | TRBV6-5 | many | ASRPPLHNSPLH
TRBJ2-1 | TRBV5-1 | - | ASSLGWAANEQF
TRBJ2-1 | TRBV27 | - | ASSFSRETYNEQF
TRBJ2-2 | TRBV6-5 | - | ASSYRDAGEQF
TRBJ2-5 | TRBV6-5 | medium-sized | ASTTTGGPTQY
- | TRBV6-1 | - | ASSIGQSTETQY
TRBJ2-3 | TRBV7-3 | - | ASSSSVRAKNTQY
TRBJ2-6 | TRBV11-2 | medium-sized | ASTKDITPSGANVLT
TRBJ2-3 | TRBV12-3/TRBV12-4 | many | ASTTPLAGGTDTQY
- | TRBV11-3 | once | ASSLGAGTSGKETQY
TRBJ1-2 | TRBV6-1 | many | ASSESRVRGYT
TRBJ2-5 | TRBV6-5 | large | ASIRAAQETQY
TRBJ2-1 | TRBV6-5 | medium-sized | ASSHPGQGHNEQF
TRBJ2-2 | TRBV6-4 | few | ASSDTGNGELF
TRBJ2-1 | TRBV4-1 | many | ASSPQMGLRNEQF
TRBJ2-1 | TRBV12-3/TRBV12-4 | medium-sized | ASSLWRSSYNEQF
TRBJ2-2 | TRBV7-2 | - | ASSSFVVSGGGGELF
TRBJ1-6 | TRBV10-2 | few | ASGGQGYNSPLH
TRBJ2-1 | TRBV10-1 | many | ASSEMRTPYEQF
TRBJ2-1 | TRBV9 | - | ASSVDGGGASYNEQF
TRBJ2-5 | TRBV27 | large | ASSFRETQY
- | TRBV27 | medium-sized | ASSTGTGFEEQY
TRBJ2-3 | TRBV12-5 | - | ASGLGLAGSDTQY
TRBJ1-6 | TRBV6-1 | medium-sized | ASSPGQGSEQY
TRBJ2-1 | TRBV6-1 | medium-sized | ASSSEGAWEQF
TRBJ1-1 | TRBV27 | medium-sized | ASSTWTGMDTEAF
TRBJ2-1 | TRBV6-5 | - | ASSAGLAGRDEQF